This is a list of T cell receptor beta chains from one sample in a study of control samples from healthy donors and cancer patients. Measured with immunoSEQ multiplex PCR; TCRdb has only the in-frame clones, and not every one. The sample carries tens of thousands of clones, 75% to 90% recorded once. Material: PBMCs. The receptors shown here come from a man aged 55 to 69 with head and neck cancer. Both conserved end residues are part of each CDR3. D genes are given only for firm matches. Only some rows state a clone size, as once, few, many or a class for expanded clones.

DNA: TGTGCCAGCAGCTTAAGGCTAGGACTTAACTCCTACAATGAGCAGTTCTTC; CDR3: CASSLRLGLNSYNEQFF; V: TRBV7-3; D: -; size: -; J: TRBJ2-1
DNA: TGTGCCAGCAGCTTAGACCGACAGGGCTACAATGAGCAGTTCTTC; CDR3: CASSLDRQGYNEQFF; V: TRBV7-3; D: TRBD1; size: -; J: TRBJ2-1
DNA: TGTGCCAGTTACGAGGGACTAGAAATTTTGGACACCGGGGAGCTGTTTTTT; CDR3: CASYEGLEILDTGELFF; V: TRBV7-9; D: TRBD2; size: -; J: TRBJ2-2
DNA: TGTGCCAGCAGTCCGGACTTCTACGAGCAGTACTTC; CDR3: CASSPDFYEQYF; V: TRBV12-3/TRBV12-4; D: -; size: few; J: TRBJ2-7
DNA: TGTGCCAGCACCCGGGACAGCGGCACTGAAGCTTTCTTT; CDR3: CASTRDSGTEAFF; V: TRBV2; D: TRBD1; size: -; J: TRBJ1-1
DNA: TGCAGCGTTGAAGATCGGGTCAGGGGGCGTTCAGTGAACACTGAAGCTTTCTTT; CDR3: CSVEDRVRGRSVNTEAFF; V: TRBV29-1; D: TRBD1; size: -; J: TRBJ1-1
DNA: TGTGCCAGCAGCCTGGGACTAGCGGGATTCACAGATACGCAGTATTTT; CDR3: CASSLGLAGFTDTQYF; V: TRBV14; D: TRBD2; size: -; J: TRBJ2-3
DNA: TGTGCCAGCAGCCAGACTAGCGGGAGGGCAGATACGCAGTATTTT; CDR3: CASSQTSGRADTQYF; V: TRBV3-1/TRBV3-2; D: TRBD2; size: -; J: TRBJ2-3
DNA: TGCGCCAGCAGCCTCGGTCGAGCCTCCATAATCTACGAGCAGTACTTC; CDR3: CASSLGRASIIYEQYF; V: TRBV5-1; D: -; size: -; J: TRBJ2-7
DNA: TGTGCCAGCAGCTTAATACAGGATATAGATACGCAGTATTTT; CDR3: CASSLIQDIDTQYF; V: TRBV13; D: -; size: -; J: TRBJ2-3
DNA: TGTGCCACCAGTGATTTAGTATCGGGTGAGCAGTTCTTC; CDR3: CATSDLVSGEQFF; V: TRBV24-1; D: -; size: -; J: TRBJ2-1
DNA: TGTGCCAGCAGCTACACAGATACGCAGTATTTT; CDR3: CASSYTDTQYF; V: TRBV11-2; D: -; size: -; J: TRBJ2-3
DNA: TGTGCCAGCAGCCAACAACTAGCCGGTGAGCAGTTCTTC; CDR3: CASSQQLAGEQFF; V: TRBV14; D: -; size: -; J: TRBJ2-1
DNA: TGTGCCAGCAGTCCGGCAGCCCTGTACAATCAGCCCCAGCATTTT; CDR3: CASSPAALYNQPQHF; V: TRBV27; D: -; size: -; J: TRBJ1-5
DNA: TGTGCCAGCAGCCCCGGGAGCAGCTGGAACACTGAAGCTTTCTTT; CDR3: CASSPGSSWNTEAFF; V: TRBV7-6; D: -; size: once; J: TRBJ1-1
DNA: TGTGCCAGCAGCAAAATCAGGACAGACCTTTATGGCAATCAGCCCCAGCATTTT; CDR3: CASSKIRTDLYGNQPQHF; V: TRBV21-1; D: -; size: -; J: TRBJ1-5
DNA: TGTGCCAGTAGTATAGAGACATATAGCAATCAGCCCCAGCATTTT; CDR3: CASSIETYSNQPQHF; V: TRBV19; D: -; size: -; J: TRBJ1-5
DNA: TGCGCCAGCAGCACCGGGGACCCCTTTAGCACAGATACGCAGTATTTT; CDR3: CASSTGDPFSTDTQYF; V: TRBV5-1; D: -; size: -; J: TRBJ2-3
DNA: TGTGCCAGCAGCTTCGACACGAACTTCCTTGAAGCTTTCTTT; CDR3: CASSFDTNFLEAFF; V: TRBV7-9; D: -; size: -; J: TRBJ1-1
DNA: TGTGCCACCCCCTCCCCCCGCCCCAGCCCCAACTACTACTACGAGCAGTACTTC; CDR3: CATPSPRPSPNYYYEQYF; V: TRBV6-4; D: -; size: -; J: TRBJ2-7
DNA: TGTGCCAGCAGCCCACGCCACGGCTCCTATAATTCACCCCTCCACTTT; CDR3: CASSPRHGSYNSPLHF; V: TRBV25-1; D: -; size: -; J: TRBJ1-6
DNA: TGTGCCAGCTCACCCTACATTGGCCAGTCTGGAGGGAGCTCTGGAAACACCATATATTTT; CDR3: CASSPYIGQSGGSSGNTIYF; V: TRBV18; D: -; size: -; J: TRBJ1-3
DNA: TGTGCCAGCAGTCCACAGGGGGCTAGCACTGAAGCTTTCTTT; CDR3: CASSPQGASTEAFF; V: TRBV9; D: TRBD1; size: -; J: TRBJ1-1
DNA: TGTGCCAGCCAGCCTAAAAACACCGGGGAGCTGTTTTTT; CDR3: CASQPKNTGELFF; V: TRBV19; D: -; size: -; J: TRBJ2-2
DNA: TGTGCCAGCAGCCAATCCTACGGGTCGAGCTCCTACGAGCAGTACTTC; CDR3: CASSQSYGSSSYEQYF; V: TRBV3-1/TRBV3-2; D: -; size: few; J: TRBJ2-7
DNA: TGCGCCAGCAGCCAAGCCTCAGGGTACTTGGAAGCTTTCTTT; CDR3: CASSQASGYLEAFF; V: TRBV4-1; D: -; size: -; J: TRBJ1-1
DNA: TGTGCCAGCACAAACGGACAGGGGACTGAAGCTTTCTTT; CDR3: CASTNGQGTEAFF; V: TRBV2; D: TRBD1; size: -; J: TRBJ1-1
DNA: TGTGCCAGCTCATCGGACAGGGGGAGCACTGAAGCTTTCTTT; CDR3: CASSSDRGSTEAFF; V: TRBV18; D: TRBD1; size: -; J: TRBJ1-1
DNA: TGTGCCAGCAGCTTAAATGGCAGGGGTTTGAGCCCGAGCACAGATACGCAGTATTTT; CDR3: CASSLNGRGLSPSTDTQYF; V: TRBV11-2; D: -; size: few; J: TRBJ2-3
DNA: TGTGCCAGTACGAAGGGACAGGGAAGAGGTGAGGGCTACACCTTC; CDR3: CASTKGQGRGEGYTF; V: TRBV19; D: TRBD1; size: -; J: TRBJ1-2